This is a list of T cell receptor beta chains from one sample in a study of identifying expanded T cells in peripheral blood. TCRdb's copy holds only in-frame clones and misses some; the assay was immunoSEQ multiplex PCR. Here the sample spans under 150,000 clones, 86% being singletons. Sequences were obtained from blood. The receptors stem from a person between 18 and 69 years old in good health. Both conserved end residues are part of each CDR3. D genes are given only for firm matches. A row's size may be missing; if present it is once, few, many or a size class.

d_call | j_call | clone_size | v_call | cdr3_aa | cdr3_nt
- | TRBJ2-1 | - | TRBV2 | CASSSGAMNEQFF | TGTGCCAGCAGTTCCGGTGCGATGAATGAGCAGTTCTTC
- | TRBJ1-2 | - | TRBV10-3 | CAISESEVVGGLNYGYTF | TGTGCCATCAGTGAGTCAGAGGTGGTCGGGGGCCTTAACTATGGCTACACCTTC
- | TRBJ2-1 | - | TRBV6-5 | CASRALFKSTNEQFF | TGTGCCAGCAGGGCTCTTTTTAAGTCCACCAATGAGCAGTTCTTC
- | TRBJ1-2 | - | TRBV27 | CATLGNANYGYTF | TGTGCGACCCTGGGAAATGCTAACTATGGCTACACCTTC
TRBD2 | TRBJ2-3 | - | TRBV7-6 | CASSRLAVIPDTQYF | TGTGCCAGCAGTCGACTAGCGGTGATTCCAGATACGCAGTATTTT
TRBD2 | TRBJ2-1 | - | TRBV10-1 | CASSKGLAVSDEQFF | TGCGCCAGCAGCAAGGGACTAGCGGTGTCCGATGAGCAGTTCTTC
- | TRBJ2-7 | - | TRBV2 | CASSRSDVMGQYF | TGTGCCAGCAGTAGATCGGACGTAATGGGGCAGTACTTC
- | TRBJ1-3 | few | TRBV4-3 | CASSQDLGFVRNTIYF | TGCGCCAGCAGCCAAGATTTGGGGTTTGTTAGAAACACCATATATTTT
- | TRBJ2-2 | - | TRBV5-6 | CASSGTPNTGELFF | TGTGCCAGCAGCGGCACCCCGAACACCGGGGAGCTGTTTTTT
- | TRBJ2-3 | few | TRBV15 | CATSREQGDTQYF | TGTGCCACCAGCAGGGAACAGGGAGATACGCAGTATTTT
TRBD2 | TRBJ2-5 | - | TRBV30 | CAWSGGPGGVQETQYF | TGTGCCTGGAGTGGGGGCCCCGGGGGGGTCCAGGAGACCCAGTACTTC
TRBD1 | TRBJ1-1 | - | TRBV18 | CASSSNRGSTEAFF | TGTGCCAGCTCATCAAACAGGGGTTCCACTGAAGCTTTCTTT
TRBD1 | TRBJ1-1 | - | TRBV10-3 | CATAPGQSVNTEAFF | TGTGCCACAGCACCGGGACAGAGCGTCAACACTGAAGCTTTCTTT
- | TRBJ2-3 | few | TRBV20-1 | CSAATDTQYF | TGCAGTGCGGCGACGGATACGCAGTATTTT
TRBD1 | TRBJ1-2 | few | TRBV29-1 | CSVDQTGGYGYTF | TGCAGCGTGGACCAGACAGGGGGCTATGGCTACACCTTC
- | TRBJ2-5 | - | TRBV7-2 | CASSLRMLQETQYF | TGTGCCAGCAGCCTCCGGATGCTCCAAGAGACCCAGTACTTC
- | TRBJ2-6 | - | TRBV2 | CAGDNGPISGANVLTF | TGTGCCGGGGATAATGGACCGATCTCTGGGGCCAACGTCCTGACTTTC
TRBD2 | TRBJ2-2 | - | TRBV5-1 | CASGFPNRGTSGSRRELFF | TGCGCCAGCGGATTCCCAAACCGGGGCACTAGCGGGAGTCGAAGGGAGCTGTTTTTT
TRBD1 | TRBJ2-7 | once | TRBV19 | CASSITGTGDKQYF | TGTGCCAGTAGTATAACGGGGACAGGCGACAAGCAGTACTTC
- | TRBJ2-6 | - | TRBV5-1 | CASSLAGSGANVLTF | TGCGCCAGCAGCTTGGCAGGGTCCGGGGCCAACGTCCTGACTTTC
- | TRBJ2-1 | - | TRBV15 | CATSRDGRSYNEQFF | TGTGCCACCAGCAGAGACGGTCGCTCCTACAATGAGCAGTTCTTC
- | TRBJ1-3 | - | TRBV11-3 | CASSLLGGYGNTIYF | TGTGCCAGCAGCTTATTAGGGGGGTATGGAAACACCATATATTTT
- | TRBJ1-5 | - | TRBV6-1 | CASSIPVNQPQHF | TGTGCCAGCAGTATCCCTGTAAATCAGCCCCAGCATTTT
- | TRBJ1-1 | - | TRBV27 | CASSPRTATEAFF | TGTGCCAGCAGTCCAAGGACCGCCACTGAAGCTTTCTTT
- | TRBJ2-7 | - | TRBV18 | CASSPAQGYEQYF | TGTGCCAGCTCACCAGCACAGGGTTACGAGCAGTACTTC
- | TRBJ1-5 | few | TRBV28 | CASITGQYSQPQHF | TGTGCCAGCATAACAGGGCAATACTCACAGCCCCAGCATTTT
- | TRBJ2-1 | - | TRBV6-5 | CASRLSSYNEQFF | TGTGCCAGCCGACTGAGCTCCTACAATGAGCAGTTCTTC
- | TRBJ2-3 | - | TRBV5-5 | CASSGIAKFTDTQYF | TGTGCCAGCAGCGGAATAGCGAAGTTCACAGATACGCAGTATTTT